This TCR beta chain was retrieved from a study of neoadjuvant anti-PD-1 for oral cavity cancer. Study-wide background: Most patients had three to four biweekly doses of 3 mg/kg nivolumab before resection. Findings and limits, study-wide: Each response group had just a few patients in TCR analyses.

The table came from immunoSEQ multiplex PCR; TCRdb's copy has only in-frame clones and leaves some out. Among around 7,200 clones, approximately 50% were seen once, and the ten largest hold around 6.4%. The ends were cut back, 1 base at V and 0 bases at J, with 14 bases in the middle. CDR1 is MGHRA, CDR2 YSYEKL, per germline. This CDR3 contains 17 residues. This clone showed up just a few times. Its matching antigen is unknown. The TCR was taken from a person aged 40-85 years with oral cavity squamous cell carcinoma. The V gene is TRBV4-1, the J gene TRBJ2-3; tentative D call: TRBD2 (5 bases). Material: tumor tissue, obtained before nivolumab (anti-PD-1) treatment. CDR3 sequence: CASSQGARRASTDTQYF. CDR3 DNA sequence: TGCGCCAGCAGCCAAGGGGCTCGGCGGGCCAGCACAGATACGCAGTATTTT.